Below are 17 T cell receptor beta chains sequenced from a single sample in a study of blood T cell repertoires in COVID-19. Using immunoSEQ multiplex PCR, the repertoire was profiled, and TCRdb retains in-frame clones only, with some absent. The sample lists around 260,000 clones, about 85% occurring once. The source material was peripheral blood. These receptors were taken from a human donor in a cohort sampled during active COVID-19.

The CDR3 nucleotides read TGTGCCAGCAGTGCCTACAGGGGCCTGGCTGAAGCTTTCTTT. Translating gives CASSAYRGLAEAFF. The chain combines TRBV6-6 with TRBJ1-1, with 7 nucleotides matching TRBD1. There are 14 residues in the CDR3. Per the germline V gene, CDR1 is MNHNY and CDR2 is SVGAGI (reference sequence). After removal of 5 bases from V and 6 bases from J, the junction contained 9 bases not matched to a gene.

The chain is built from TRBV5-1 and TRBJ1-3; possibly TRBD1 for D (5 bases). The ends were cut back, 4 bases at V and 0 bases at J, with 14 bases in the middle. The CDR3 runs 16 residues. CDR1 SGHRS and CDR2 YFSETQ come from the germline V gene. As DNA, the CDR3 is TGCGCCAGCAGCCCACAGACCCAGGGCTCTGGAAACACCATATATTTT. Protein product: CASSPQTQGSGNTIYF.

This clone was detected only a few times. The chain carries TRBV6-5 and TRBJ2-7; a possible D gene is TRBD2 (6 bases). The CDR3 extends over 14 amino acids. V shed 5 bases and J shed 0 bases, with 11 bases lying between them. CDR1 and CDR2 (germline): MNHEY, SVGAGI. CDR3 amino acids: CASSTIGSSYEQYF. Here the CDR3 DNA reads TGTGCCAGCAGTACCATCGGGAGCTCCTACGAGCAGTACTTC.

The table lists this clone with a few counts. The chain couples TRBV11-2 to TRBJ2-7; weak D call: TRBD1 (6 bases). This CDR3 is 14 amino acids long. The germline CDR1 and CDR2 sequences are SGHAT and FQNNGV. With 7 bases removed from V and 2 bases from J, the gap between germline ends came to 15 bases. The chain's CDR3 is CASTPLTGPYEQYF. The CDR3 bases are TGTGCCAGCACCCCACTAACAGGGCCCTACGAGCAGTACTTC.

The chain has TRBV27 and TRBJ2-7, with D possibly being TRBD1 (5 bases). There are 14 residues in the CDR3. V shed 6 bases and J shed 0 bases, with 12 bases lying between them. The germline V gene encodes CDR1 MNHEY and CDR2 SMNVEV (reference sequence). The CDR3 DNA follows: TGTGCCAGCAGAGACAGACCCTTCTCCTACGAGCAGTACTTC. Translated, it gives CASRDRPFSYEQYF.

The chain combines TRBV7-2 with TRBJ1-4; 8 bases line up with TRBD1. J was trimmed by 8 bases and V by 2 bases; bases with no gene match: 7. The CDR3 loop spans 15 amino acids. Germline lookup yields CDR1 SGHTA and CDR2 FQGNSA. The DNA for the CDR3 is TGTGCCAGCAGCTTACCCATCGGACAGGGCGAAAAACTGTTTTTT. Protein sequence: CASSLPIGQGEKLFF.

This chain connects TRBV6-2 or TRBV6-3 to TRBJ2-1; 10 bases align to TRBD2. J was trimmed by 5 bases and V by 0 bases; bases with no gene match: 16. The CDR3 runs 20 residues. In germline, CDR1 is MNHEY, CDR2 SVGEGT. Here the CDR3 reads CASSYSRPYLGLAADNEQFF. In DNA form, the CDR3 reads TGTGCCAGCAGTTACTCGAGGCCCTATCTCGGACTAGCGGCAGACAATGAGCAGTTCTTC.

This chain's CDR3 is CASSQHRDTADTQYF. Here the CDR3 DNA reads TGTGCCAGCAGCCAGCACAGGGATACAGCAGATACGCAGTATTTT. The chain uses TRBV4-2 and TRBJ2-3; D possibly corresponds to TRBD1 (6 bases). The CDR3 runs to 15 residues. The V and J ends lost 3 bases and 4 bases respectively, with 14 bases between them. The germline V gene encodes CDR1 LGHNA and CDR2 YNFKEQ.

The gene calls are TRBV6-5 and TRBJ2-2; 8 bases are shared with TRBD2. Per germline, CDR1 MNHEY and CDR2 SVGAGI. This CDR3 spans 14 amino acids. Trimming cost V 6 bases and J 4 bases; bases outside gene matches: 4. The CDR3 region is CASRFGGGTGELFF. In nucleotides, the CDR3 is TGTGCCAGCAGATTCGGGGGGGGCACCGGGGAGCTGTTTTTT.

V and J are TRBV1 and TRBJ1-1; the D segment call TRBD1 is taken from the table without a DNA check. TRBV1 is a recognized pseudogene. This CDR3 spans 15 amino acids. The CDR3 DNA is TGCACCAGCAGCCAAGATCACCCCAGAAGCACTGAAGCTTTCTTT. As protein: CTSSQDHPRSTEAFF.

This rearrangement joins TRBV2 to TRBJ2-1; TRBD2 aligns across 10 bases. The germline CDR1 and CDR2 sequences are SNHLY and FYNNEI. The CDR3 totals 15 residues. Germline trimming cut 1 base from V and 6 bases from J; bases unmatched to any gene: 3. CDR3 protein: CASSEEGLARNEQFF. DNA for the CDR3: TGTGCCAGCAGTGAAGAGGGACTAGCGCGCAATGAGCAGTTCTTC.

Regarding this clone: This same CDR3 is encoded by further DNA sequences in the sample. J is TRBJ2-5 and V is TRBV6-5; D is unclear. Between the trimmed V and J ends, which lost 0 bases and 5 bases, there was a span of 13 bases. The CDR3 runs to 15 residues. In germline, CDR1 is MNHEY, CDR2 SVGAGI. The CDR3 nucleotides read TGTGCCAGCAGTTACTCTCCTCTAGGCGGTGAGACCCAGTACTTC. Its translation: CASSYSPLGGETQYF.

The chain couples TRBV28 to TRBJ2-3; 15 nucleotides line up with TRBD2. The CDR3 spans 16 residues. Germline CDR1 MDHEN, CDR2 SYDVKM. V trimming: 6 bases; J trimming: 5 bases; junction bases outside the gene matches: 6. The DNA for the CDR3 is TGTGCCAGCAGGCCACCGGGACTAGCGGGAGGAGATACGCAGTATTTT. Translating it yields CASRPPGLAGGDTQYF. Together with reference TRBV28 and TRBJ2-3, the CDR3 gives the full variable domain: DVKVTQSSRYLVKRTGEKVFLECVQDMDHENMFWYRQDPGLGLRLIYFSYDVKMKEKGDIPEGYSVSREKKERFSLILESASTNQTSMYLCASRPPGLAGGDTQYFGPGTRLTVL.

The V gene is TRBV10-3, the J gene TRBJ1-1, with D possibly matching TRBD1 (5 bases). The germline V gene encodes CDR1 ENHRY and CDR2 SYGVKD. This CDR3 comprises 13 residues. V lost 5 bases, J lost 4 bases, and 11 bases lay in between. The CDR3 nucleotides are TGTGCCATCAGTTCCGACGGGGGCACTGAAGCTTTCTTT. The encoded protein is CAISSDGGTEAFF.

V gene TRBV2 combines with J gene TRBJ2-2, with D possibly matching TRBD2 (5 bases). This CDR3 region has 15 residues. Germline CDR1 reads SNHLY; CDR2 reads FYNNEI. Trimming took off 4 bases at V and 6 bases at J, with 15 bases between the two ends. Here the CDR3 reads CASSAQAVAAGELFF. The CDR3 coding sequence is TGTGCCAGCAGTGCTCAAGCGGTTGCGGCCGGGGAGCTGTTTTTT.

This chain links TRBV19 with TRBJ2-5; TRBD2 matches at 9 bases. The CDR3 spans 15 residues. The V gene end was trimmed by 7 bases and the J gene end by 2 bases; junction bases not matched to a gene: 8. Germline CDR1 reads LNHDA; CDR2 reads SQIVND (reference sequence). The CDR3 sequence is CASTDSGGLQETQYF. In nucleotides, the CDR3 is TGTGCCAGTACGGATAGCGGGGGACTACAAGAGACCCAGTACTTC.

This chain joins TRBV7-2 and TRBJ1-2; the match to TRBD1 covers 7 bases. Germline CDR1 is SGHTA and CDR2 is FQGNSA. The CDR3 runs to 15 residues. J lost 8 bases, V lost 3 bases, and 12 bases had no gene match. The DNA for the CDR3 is TGTGCCAGCAGCTTTTCGGACAGGAGTCCAGGCGGCTACACCTTC. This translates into CASSFSDRSPGGYTF. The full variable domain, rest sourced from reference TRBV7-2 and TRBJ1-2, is GAGVSQSPSNKVTEKGKDVELRCDPISGHTALYWYRQSLGQGLEFLIYFQGNSAPDKSGLPSDRFSAERTGGSVSTLTIQRTQQEDSAVYLCASSFSDRSPGGYTFGSGTRLTVV.